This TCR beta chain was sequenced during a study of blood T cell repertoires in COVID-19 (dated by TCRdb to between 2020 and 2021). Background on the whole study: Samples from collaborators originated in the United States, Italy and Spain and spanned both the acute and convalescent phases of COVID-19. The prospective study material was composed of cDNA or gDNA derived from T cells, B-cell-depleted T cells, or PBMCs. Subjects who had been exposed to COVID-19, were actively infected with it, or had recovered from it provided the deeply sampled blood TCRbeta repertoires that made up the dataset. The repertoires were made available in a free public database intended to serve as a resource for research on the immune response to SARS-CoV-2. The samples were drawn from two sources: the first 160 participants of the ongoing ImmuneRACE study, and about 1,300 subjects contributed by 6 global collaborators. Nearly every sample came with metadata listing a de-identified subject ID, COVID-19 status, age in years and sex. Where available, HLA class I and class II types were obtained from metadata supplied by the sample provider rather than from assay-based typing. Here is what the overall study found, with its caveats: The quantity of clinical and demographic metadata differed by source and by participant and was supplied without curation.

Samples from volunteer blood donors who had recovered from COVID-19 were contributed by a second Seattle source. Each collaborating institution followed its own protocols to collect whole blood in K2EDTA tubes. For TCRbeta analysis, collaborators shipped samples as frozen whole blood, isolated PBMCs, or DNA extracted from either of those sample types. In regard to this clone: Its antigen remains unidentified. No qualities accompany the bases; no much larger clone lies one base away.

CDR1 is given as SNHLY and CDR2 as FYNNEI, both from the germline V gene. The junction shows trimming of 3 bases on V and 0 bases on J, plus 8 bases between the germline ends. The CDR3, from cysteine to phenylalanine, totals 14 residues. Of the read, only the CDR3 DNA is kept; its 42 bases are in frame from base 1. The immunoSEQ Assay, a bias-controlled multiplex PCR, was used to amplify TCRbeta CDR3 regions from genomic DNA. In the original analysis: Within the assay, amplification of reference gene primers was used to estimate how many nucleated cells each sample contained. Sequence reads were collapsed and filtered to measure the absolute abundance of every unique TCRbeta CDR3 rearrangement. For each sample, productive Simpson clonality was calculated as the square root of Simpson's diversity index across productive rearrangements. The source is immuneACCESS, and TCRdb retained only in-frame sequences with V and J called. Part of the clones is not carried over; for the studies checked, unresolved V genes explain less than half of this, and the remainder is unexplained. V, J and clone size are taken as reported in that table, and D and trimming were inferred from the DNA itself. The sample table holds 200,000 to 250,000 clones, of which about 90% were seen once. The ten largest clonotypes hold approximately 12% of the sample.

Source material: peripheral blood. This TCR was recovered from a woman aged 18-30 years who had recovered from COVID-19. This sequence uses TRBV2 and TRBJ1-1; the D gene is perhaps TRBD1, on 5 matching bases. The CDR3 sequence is CASSDQGLNTEAFF. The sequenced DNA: TGTGCCAGCAGTGATCAGGGATTGAACACTGAAGCTTTCTTT.